This T cell receptor beta chain was captured by sequencing in a study of identical twins. Study outcomes and limitations: Fewer insertions marked abundant cord blood beta clonotypes; young adult naive trended weakly, memory not at all.

CDR1 and CDR2 (germline): MNHEY, SMNVEV (reference sequence). The CDR3 has 14 residues. V was clipped by 3 bases and J by 5 bases; unmatched bases: 4. This clonotype was counted between two and nine times. Its antigen is unidentified. From the 5' RACE reads, TCRdb called clonotypes with MiXCR, one entry per CDR3 protein. The repertoire holds 600,000 to 850,000 distinct CDR3 sequences, with roughly 18% as singletons. These sequences were also reported in another study, on T cells expressing NK-cell markers. That source notes: Out of eight donors sequenced, seven tested HCMV-seropositive and the remaining one seronegative. The share of CD8+ T cells held by dominant NKG2C+ clonotypes was about 1.0-7.5% in roughly 6 donors.

The sequence was collected from a woman younger than 30 in good health. Sequencing was performed on PBMCs. The rearrangement links TRBV27 to TRBJ2-5, with 9 bases fitting TRBD2. For the CDR3, the DNA is TGTGCCAGCAGTTTCCGGCGGGGGGGGGAGACCCAGTACTTC. Protein product: CASSFRRGGETQYF.